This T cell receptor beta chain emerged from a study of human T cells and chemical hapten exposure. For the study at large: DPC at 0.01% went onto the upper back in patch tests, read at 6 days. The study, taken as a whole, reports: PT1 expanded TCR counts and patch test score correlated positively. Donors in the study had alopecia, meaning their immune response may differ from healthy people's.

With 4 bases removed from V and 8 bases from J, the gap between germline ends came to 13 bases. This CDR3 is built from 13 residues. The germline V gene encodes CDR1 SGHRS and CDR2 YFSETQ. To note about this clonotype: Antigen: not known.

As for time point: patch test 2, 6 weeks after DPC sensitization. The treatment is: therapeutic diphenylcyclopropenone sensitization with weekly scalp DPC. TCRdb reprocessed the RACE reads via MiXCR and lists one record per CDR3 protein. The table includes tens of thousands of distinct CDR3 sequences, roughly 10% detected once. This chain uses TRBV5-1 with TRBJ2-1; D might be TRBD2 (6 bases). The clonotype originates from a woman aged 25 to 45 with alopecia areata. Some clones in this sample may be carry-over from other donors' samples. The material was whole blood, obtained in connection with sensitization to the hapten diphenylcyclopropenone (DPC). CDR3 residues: CASSLTRGDEQFF. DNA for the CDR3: TGCGCCAGCAGCCTCACGCGGGGCGATGAGCAGTTCTTC. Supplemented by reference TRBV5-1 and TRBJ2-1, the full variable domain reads KAGVTQTPRYLIKTRGQQVTLSCSPISGHRSVSWYQQTPGQGLQFLFEYFSETQRNKGNFPGRFSGRQFSNSRSEMNVSTLELGDSALYLCASSLTRGDEQFFGPGTRLTVL.